The 5 T cell receptor beta chains given below trace back to one sample, sequenced in a study of neurological immune-mediated disorders. TCRdb redid the calling of the 5' RACE reads with MiXCR, one entry per CDR3 protein. This sample has tens of thousands of distinct CDR3 sequences, with roughly 12% found just once. What was sequenced was CD4+ T cells from blood. Every receptor here comes from a woman between 25 and 40 years old with HTLV-1-associated myelopathy (HAM/TSP).

This clonotype was detected ten times or more. The V gene is TRBV3-1, the J gene TRBJ2-7; D is perhaps TRBD1 (5 bases). Trimming took 4 bases from V and 3 from J, leaving 10 bases between them. The CDR3 has 13 amino acids. From germline, CDR1 is LGHDT and CDR2 YNNKEL (reference sequence). The CDR3 here is CASSLLDNYEQYF. CDR3 nucleotides: TGTGCCAGCAGCCTCCTGGACAACTACGAGCAGTACTTC.

This clonotype was found a few times. At one end, the junction sequence differs from germline, possibly due to a read error. This chain uses TRBV20-1 with TRBJ1-1; 7 bases align to TRBD1. The CDR3 length is 13 residues. Germline V lookup: CDR1 DFQATT, CDR2 SNEGSKA (reference sequence). CDR3 region: CSEQGQLNTEAFF. The DNA of the CDR3 is TGTAGTGAGCAGGGACAGCTAAACACTGAAGCTTTCTTT.

This clonotype was seen many times. The chain employs TRBV6-1 and TRBJ1-1; the D gene is possibly TRBD1 (6 bases). The CDR3 covers 12 residues. The V end lost 7 bases, the J end lost 6 bases, and 12 bases lay between the germline ends. Germline loops: CDR1 MNHNS, CDR2 SASEGT. CDR3 region: CASKDRFSEAFF. CDR3 bases: TGTGCCAGCAAAGACAGGTTTTCTGAAGCTTTCTTT.

This clonotype was recorded many times. This chain uses TRBV29-1 with TRBJ1-1; 10 nucleotides agree with TRBD1. This CDR3 has 13 residues. Germline V lookup: CDR1 SQVTM, CDR2 ANQGSEA. Trimming cost V 4 bases and J 4 bases; bases outside gene matches: 3. CDR3 nucleotides: TGCAGCGTTGGGAGACAGGGGGCCACTGAAGCTTTCTTT. Amino acids: CSVGRQGATEAFF.

This clonotype showed up many times. V is TRBV6-5 and J is TRBJ1-3; no clear D. The CDR3 loop spans 14 amino acids. CDR1 is MNHEY and CDR2 is SVGAGI in the germline V gene. The ends were cut back, 2 bases at V and 3 bases at J, with 8 bases in the middle. The CDR3 spells CASSYRNDGNTIYF. In nucleotides, the CDR3 is TGTGCCAGCAGTTACAGGAATGATGGAAACACCATATATTTT.